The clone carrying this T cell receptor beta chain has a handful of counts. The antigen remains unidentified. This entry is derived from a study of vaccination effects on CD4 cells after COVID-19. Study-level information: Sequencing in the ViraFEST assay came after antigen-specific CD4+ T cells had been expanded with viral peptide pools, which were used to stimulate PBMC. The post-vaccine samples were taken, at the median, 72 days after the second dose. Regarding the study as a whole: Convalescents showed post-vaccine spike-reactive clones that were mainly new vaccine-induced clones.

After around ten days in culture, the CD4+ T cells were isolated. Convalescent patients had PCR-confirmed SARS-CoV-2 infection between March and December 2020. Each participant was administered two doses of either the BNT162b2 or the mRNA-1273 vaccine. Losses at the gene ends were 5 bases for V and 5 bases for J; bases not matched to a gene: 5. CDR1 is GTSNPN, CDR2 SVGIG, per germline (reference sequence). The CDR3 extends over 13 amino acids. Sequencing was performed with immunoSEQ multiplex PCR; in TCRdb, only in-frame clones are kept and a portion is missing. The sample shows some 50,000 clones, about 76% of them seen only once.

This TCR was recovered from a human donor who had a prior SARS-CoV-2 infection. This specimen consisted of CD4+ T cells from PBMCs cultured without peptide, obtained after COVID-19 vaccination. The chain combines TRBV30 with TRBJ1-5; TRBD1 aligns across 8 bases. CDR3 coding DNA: TGTGCCTGGGCCAGGGGGCTCGATCAGCCCCAGCATTTT. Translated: CAWARGLDQPQHF.